The rows below give T cell receptor beta chains drawn from one sample of a study of somatic mutations in cytotoxic T cells in rheumatoid arthritis. Assay used: immunoSEQ multiplex PCR; TCRdb lists only in-frame clones, some missing. The sample yields some 16,000 clones, roughly 80% seen once. The specimen sequenced was CD8+ T cells sorted from blood. The receptors originated from an adult with rheumatoid arthritis. The CDR3 runs from the conserved cysteine through the conserved F or W. The D gene is left open where the match is weak. Part of the rows lack a size; the others show once, few, many or a class for expanded clones.

CDR3aa | CDR3nt | abundance | j_gene | v_gene | d_gene | len
CASSSLLLGTEAFF | TGTGCCAGCAGCTCGCTACTCCTGGGCACTGAAGCTTTCTTT | once | TRBJ1-1 | TRBV7-9 | NA | 14
CASSWLAGTYEQYF | TGTGCCAGCAGTTGGCTAGCGGGGACCTACGAGCAGTACTTC | NA | TRBJ2-7 | TRBV27 | TRBD2 | 14
CASSLATGVPLDEQFF | TGTGCCAGCAGCTTAGCGACAGGGGTACCTTTGGATGAGCAGTTCTTC | NA | TRBJ2-1 | TRBV7-9 | TRBD1 | 16
CASSLGNEQYF | TGCGCCAGCAGCTTGGGTAACGAGCAGTACTTC | NA | TRBJ2-7 | TRBV5-1 | NA | 11
CASSWDRPNTGELFF | TGTGCCAGTAGTTGGGACAGGCCGAACACCGGGGAGCTGTTTTTT | NA | TRBJ2-2 | TRBV19 | TRBD1 | 15
CASSQDEGTGRGYTF | TGCGCCAGCAGCCAAGATGAGGGGACGGGTCGGGGCTACACCTTC | few | TRBJ1-2 | TRBV4-1 | NA | 15
CSVWTGSSYEQYF | TGCAGCGTTTGGACGGGCAGCTCCTACGAGCAGTACTTC | NA | TRBJ2-7 | TRBV29-1 | NA | 13
CASSLLNSGRDTEAFF | TGTGCCAGCAGCTTGTTAAATTCGGGGAGGGACACTGAAGCTTTCTTT | NA | TRBJ1-1 | TRBV11-2 | NA | 16
CATLDSPYYGYTF | TGTGCCACACTCGACAGTCCTTACTATGGCTACACCTTC | NA | TRBJ1-2 | TRBV19 | NA | 13
CAISDTSESSGNTIYF | TGTGCCATCAGTGATACATCGGAGAGCTCTGGAAACACCATATATTTT | NA | TRBJ1-3 | TRBV10-3 | NA | 16
CAWSVGLNTGELFF | TGTGCCTGGAGTGTAGGCCTCAACACCGGGGAGCTGTTTTTT | NA | TRBJ2-2 | TRBV30 | NA | 14
CASSESEAYEQYF | TGTGCCAGCAGTGAATCGGAGGCCTACGAGCAGTACTTC | NA | TRBJ2-7 | TRBV6-1 | NA | 13
CASSQVGAPGFRSYTF | TGTGCCAGCAGCCAAGTTGGGGCGCCGGGATTTCGGAGCTACACCTTC | NA | TRBJ1-2 | TRBV14 | NA | 16
CASSIGLGGTEAFF | TGTGCCAGTAGTATAGGTTTGGGGGGCACTGAAGCTTTCTTT | NA | TRBJ1-1 | TRBV19 | NA | 14
CASSARQTAYGYTF | TGTGCCAGCAGCGCCCGACAGACCGCTTATGGCTACACCTTC | NA | TRBJ1-2 | TRBV13 | NA | 14
CASSPRAGHGYTF | TGTGCCAGCAGTCCCAGGGCGGGGCATGGCTACACCTTC | few | TRBJ1-2 | TRBV27 | NA | 13
CASSSLDSSYNEQFF | TGTGCCAGCAGTTCTTTGGACAGCTCCTACAATGAGCAGTTCTTC | NA | TRBJ2-1 | TRBV6-1 | NA | 15
CASSLVGTYYNSPLHF | TGTGCCAGCAGCTTAGTTGGGACATACTATAATTCACCCCTCCACTTT | NA | TRBJ1-6 | TRBV7-9 | NA | 16
CAISDPLAGGMDEQFF | TGTGCCATCAGTGACCCACTAGCGGGGGGGATGGATGAGCAGTTCTTC | few | TRBJ2-1 | TRBV10-3 | TRBD2 | 16
CASSEQGGNEQFF | TGTGCCAGCAGTGAACAGGGTGGGAATGAGCAGTTCTTC | NA | TRBJ2-1 | TRBV2 | NA | 13
CASSRGNSPLHF | TGTGCCAGCAGCCGGGGCAATTCACCCCTCCACTTT | NA | TRBJ1-6 | TRBV7-9 | NA | 12
CASSLAVLGQFGDIQYF | TGTGCCAGCAGCTTAGCCGTCCTCGGACAGTTCGGAGACATTCAGTACTTC | NA | TRBJ2-4 | TRBV11-2 | NA | 17
CASSPRQLNTEAFF | TGTGCCAGCTCACCACGACAGCTGAACACTGAAGCTTTCTTT | few | TRBJ1-1 | TRBV18 | NA | 14
CSAEGILQETQYF | TGCAGCGCCGAGGGGATTCTTCAAGAGACCCAGTACTTC | NA | TRBJ2-5 | TRBV29-1 | NA | 13
CASSQGFYYEQYF | TGTGCCAGCAGCCAAGGGTTCTACTACGAGCAGTACTTC | NA | TRBJ2-7 | TRBV14 | NA | 13
CASSGRDNAEAFF | TGTGCCAGCAGCGGGCGGGACAATGCTGAAGCTTTCTTT | few | TRBJ1-1 | TRBV7-9 | NA | 13
CASSSDGSPLHF | TGTGCCAGCAGCTCGGACGGTTCACCCCTCCACTTT | NA | TRBJ1-6 | TRBV5-6 | NA | 12
CASSGEGLAGRLYF | TGTGCCAGCAGCGGAGAGGGACTAGCGGGAAGGCTGTACTTC | NA | TRBJ2-7 | TRBV4-2 | TRBD2 | 14
CASSQLLKGNTIYF | TGTGCCAGCAGCCAACTGCTCAAGGGAAACACCATATATTTT | NA | TRBJ1-3 | TRBV5-6 | NA | 14
CASSPGEPHELDTIYF | TGTGCCAGCAGCCCCGGTGAGCCCCACGAGTTAGACACCATATATTTT | NA | TRBJ1-3 | TRBV9 | NA | 16
CASRKGSEGYEQYF | TGTGCCAGCAGAAAGGGGTCTGAGGGCTACGAGCAGTACTTC | NA | TRBJ2-7 | TRBV6-1 | NA | 14
CATSREGSGSYYGYTF | TGTGCCACCAGCAGAGAGGGGTCGGGCAGCTACTATGGCTACACCTTC | once | TRBJ1-2 | TRBV15 | NA | 16
CASCEMTVGTDTQYF | TGTGCCAGCTGCGAGATGACGGTGGGCACAGATACGCAGTATTTT | NA | TRBJ2-3 | TRBV6-6 | NA | 15
CASSSGGQPQHF | TGTGCCAGCAGTTCAGGGGGTCAGCCCCAGCATTTT | NA | TRBJ1-5 | TRBV27 | TRBD1 | 12
CASSPSGDGYTF | TGCGCCAGCAGCCCTTCAGGGGACGGCTACACCTTC | NA | TRBJ1-2 | TRBV5-1 | NA | 12
CAISESGSGRETQYF | TGTGCCATCAGTGAGTCGGGTAGCGGGAGAGAGACCCAGTACTTC | NA | TRBJ2-5 | TRBV10-3 | TRBD2 | 15
CASSQPHSYNSPLHF | TGCGCCAGCAGCCAACCCCACAGCTATAATTCACCCCTCCACTTT | NA | TRBJ1-6 | TRBV4-1 | NA | 15
CASSFGGYGYTF | TGTGCCAGCAGCTTCGGGGGCTATGGCTACACCTTC | NA | TRBJ1-2 | TRBV7-2 | NA | 12
CAWRAPSYEQYF | TGTGCCTGGAGAGCCCCATCCTACGAGCAGTACTTC | NA | TRBJ2-7 | TRBV30 | NA | 12
CASSLMAYEQYF | TGTGCCAGCAGCTTAATGGCCTACGAGCAGTACTTC | NA | TRBJ2-7 | TRBV7-9 | NA | 12
CASSVDRQGAYGYTF | TGTGCCAGCAGTGTAGATCGGCAGGGGGCCTATGGCTACACCTTC | NA | TRBJ1-2 | TRBV2 | TRBD1 | 15
CASSPGNTGELFF | TGTGCCAGCAGCCCCGGGAACACCGGGGAGCTGTTTTTT | NA | TRBJ2-2 | TRBV4-2 | NA | 13
CASSLYEGQPQHF | TGTGCCAGCAGCTTATACGAGGGTCAGCCCCAGCATTTT | NA | TRBJ1-5 | TRBV7-3 | NA | 13
CASGLDQGSPLHF | TGTGCTAGTGGTTTGGATCAGGGTTCACCCCTCCACTTT | NA | TRBJ1-6 | TRBV12-5 | NA | 13